These T cell receptor beta chains were read from a single sample in a study of cytotoxic CD8 clonotypes in ibrutinib-treated CLL. TCRdb keeps only in-frame clones here, not all; method: immunoSEQ multiplex PCR. The sample has over 30,000 clones; roughly 65% are singletons. The source material was PBMCs, sampled at disease progression, from a patient treated with ibrutinib. These receptors originate from a human donor with chronic lymphocytic leukemia. CDR3s include the opening cysteine and the closing phenylalanine or tryptophan. A D gene is named only where the DNA matches it firmly. Rows may omit the clone size; those that give it use once, few, many or a size class.

d_gene: -; v_gene: TRBV6-6; abundance: -; CDR3aa: CASSYSSTSEQYF
d_gene: TRBD2; v_gene: TRBV4-1; abundance: -; CDR3aa: CASSQGAGIGADTQYF
d_gene: -; v_gene: TRBV10-3; abundance: -; CDR3aa: CAITASGRGNTEAFF
d_gene: -; v_gene: TRBV10-3; abundance: -; CDR3aa: CAIRPTENEKLFF
d_gene: -; v_gene: TRBV5-1; abundance: -; CDR3aa: CASSSARTSETQYF
d_gene: TRBD1; v_gene: TRBV27; abundance: -; CDR3aa: CASSRRSGTGVGEQYF
d_gene: TRBD2; v_gene: TRBV2; abundance: -; CDR3aa: CASSEWGGQETQYF
d_gene: -; v_gene: TRBV20-1; abundance: -; CDR3aa: CSAWSRWQYF
d_gene: TRBD2; v_gene: TRBV10-1; abundance: few; CDR3aa: CASGTSGSNEQFF
d_gene: -; v_gene: TRBV5-1; abundance: -; CDR3aa: CASSLGLTQPQHF
d_gene: TRBD1; v_gene: TRBV5-8; abundance: few; CDR3aa: CASSKTGLGEKLFF
d_gene: -; v_gene: TRBV19; abundance: -; CDR3aa: CASSTPGGNTIYF
d_gene: TRBD2; v_gene: TRBV7-2; abundance: -; CDR3aa: CASSVAGGDHEQYF
d_gene: TRBD2; v_gene: TRBV19; abundance: -; CDR3aa: CASRERDYTGELFF
d_gene: -; v_gene: TRBV28; abundance: few; CDR3aa: CASSTHPPEQYF
d_gene: -; v_gene: TRBV5-8; abundance: once; CDR3aa: CASTRDQETQYF
d_gene: -; v_gene: TRBV11-3; abundance: few; CDR3aa: CASSSPRSYGYTF
d_gene: TRBD1; v_gene: TRBV4-1; abundance: -; CDR3aa: CASSQEQGARQPQHF
d_gene: -; v_gene: TRBV28; abundance: -; CDR3aa: CASSLSSLDTQYF
d_gene: TRBD1; v_gene: TRBV27; abundance: -; CDR3aa: CARDRGPKRPQHF
d_gene: TRBD2; v_gene: TRBV7-7; abundance: few; CDR3aa: CASSRSGRGGDTQYF
d_gene: TRBD2; v_gene: TRBV5-4; abundance: once; CDR3aa: CASSLKSSGASQETQYF
d_gene: TRBD1; v_gene: TRBV5-4; abundance: few; CDR3aa: CASSPGGFTGGGGTEAFF
d_gene: -; v_gene: TRBV5-1; abundance: few; CDR3aa: CASSLAAEQYF
d_gene: -; v_gene: TRBV9; abundance: -; CDR3aa: CASSPNSYEQYF
d_gene: -; v_gene: TRBV19; abundance: -; CDR3aa: CASTGSDSYEQYF
d_gene: -; v_gene: TRBV5-1; abundance: -; CDR3aa: CASSLPTASYEQYF
d_gene: -; v_gene: TRBV7-9; abundance: -; CDR3aa: CASSSTQRRGRQQFF
d_gene: -; v_gene: TRBV10-1; abundance: few; CDR3aa: CASSEGQNEELFF
d_gene: -; v_gene: TRBV10-3; abundance: few; CDR3aa: CAIGTPNTGELFF
d_gene: -; v_gene: TRBV11-2; abundance: -; CDR3aa: CASSSPITTGPDGKLFF
d_gene: -; v_gene: TRBV4-2; abundance: -; CDR3aa: CASSQESRRGETQYF
d_gene: -; v_gene: TRBV15; abundance: few; CDR3aa: CATSRDQSGYGYTF
d_gene: TRBD2; v_gene: TRBV11-3; abundance: -; CDR3aa: CASTGTSGEGEQFF
d_gene: -; v_gene: TRBV11-3; abundance: -; CDR3aa: CASSSLTNYEQYF
d_gene: -; v_gene: TRBV30; abundance: -; CDR3aa: CAWADTAYEQYF
d_gene: -; v_gene: TRBV11-3; abundance: -; CDR3aa: CASSLGLNGYTF
d_gene: -; v_gene: TRBV28; abundance: -; CDR3aa: CASSVAGQSHEQYF
d_gene: -; v_gene: TRBV5-6; abundance: -; CDR3aa: CASSLAPGANYGYTF
d_gene: -; v_gene: TRBV6-1; abundance: few; CDR3aa: CASSDRGAGQETQYF
d_gene: -; v_gene: TRBV9; abundance: -; CDR3aa: CASSAIAGGNTIYF
d_gene: -; v_gene: TRBV30; abundance: -; CDR3aa: CAWSQGGPRTF
d_gene: TRBD2; v_gene: TRBV7-3; abundance: few; CDR3aa: CASSLTASGEGEQFF
d_gene: -; v_gene: TRBV11-1; abundance: -; CDR3aa: CASSSRGTDTQYF
d_gene: -; v_gene: TRBV7-9; abundance: -; CDR3aa: CASSLVPGDANTGELFF
d_gene: -; v_gene: TRBV6-5; abundance: -; CDR3aa: CASRQIVGNTIYF